This passage covers 17 T cell receptor beta chains from one sample sequenced in a study of graft-versus-host responses after intestinal transplantation. Only in-frame clones appear in the TCRdb table, and some are missing; sequencing was by immunoSEQ multiplex PCR. The table includes about 77,000 clones, about 90% detected once. The specimen comprised PBMCs, sampled 98 days after intestinal transplantation. These TCRs come from a human patient who received an intestinal transplant, so some T cells may come from the graft donor.

This clone was found once. V usage is TRBV7-9 and J usage is TRBJ1-2; D possibly corresponds to TRBD1 (6 bases). Germline V CDR1 and CDR2: SEHNR, FQNEAQ (reference sequence). Trimming removed 5 bases from V and 0 bases from J, with 16 bases in between. The length of the CDR3 is 16 residues. The CDR3: CASSGDHRATNYGYTF. The CDR3 DNA follows: TGTGCCAGCAGCGGCGATCACAGGGCCACTAACTATGGCTACACCTTC.

V and J are TRBV2 and TRBJ2-5; D remains ambiguous. This CDR3 region has 13 residues. CDR1 is SNHLY, CDR2 FYNNEI, per germline. The V and J ends lost 5 bases and 3 bases respectively, with 10 bases between them. CDR3 bases: TGTGCCAGCAGTCCGAGGACGGAAGAGACCCAGTACTTC. Protein: CASSPRTEETQYF.

The chain employs TRBV4-1 and TRBJ2-3, with D possibly TRBD1 on 6 matching bases. This CDR3 spans 15 amino acids. CDR1 is MGHRA and CDR2 is YSYEKL in the germline V gene. Trimming cost V 3 bases and J 8 bases, with 18 bases left between them. CDR3 DNA sequence: TGCGCCAGCAGCCAGTCAGGCAGGGGATGGGGTACGCAGTATTTT. Translating it yields CASSQSGRGWGTQYF.

The CDR3 sequence is CASSVAAAEQFF. CDR3 coding DNA: TGCGCCAGCAGCGTAGCAGCGGCAGAGCAGTTCTTC. This sequence joins TRBV5-1 and TRBJ2-1; possibly TRBD2 for D (5 bases). Between the trimmed V and J ends, which lost 4 bases and 10 bases, there was a span of 12 bases. The germline V gene has CDR1 SGHRS and CDR2 YFSETQ. The CDR3 extends over 12 amino acids. The whole variable domain, filled in from reference TRBV5-1 and TRBJ2-1, reads KAGVTQTPRYLIKTRGQQVTLSCSPISGHRSVSWYQQTPGQGLQFLFEYFSETQRNKGNFPGRFSGRQFSNSRSEMNVSTLELGDSALYLCASSVAAAEQFFGPGTRLTVL.

The chain employs TRBV6-6 and TRBJ1-4; D not certain. Trimming stripped 7 bases from V and 4 bases from J, with 16 bases between. Per germline, CDR1 MNHNY and CDR2 SVGAGI (reference sequence). The CDR3 loop spans 15 amino acids. CDR3 in amino acids: CASTITNSLNEKLFF. Here the CDR3 DNA reads TGTGCCAGCACCATAACGAACAGCCTTAATGAAAAACTGTTTTTT.

The chain has TRBV30 and TRBJ2-1, with 7 bases that match TRBD2. Trimming took 0 bases from V and 4 from J; bases not matched to a gene: 9. The germline V gene has CDR1 GTSNPN and CDR2 SVGIG (reference sequence). This CDR3 comprises 16 residues. For the CDR3, the DNA is TGTGCCTGGAGTGTGGGGGAGGGCCTACGGTACAATGAGCAGTTCTTC. Encoded protein: CAWSVGEGLRYNEQFF.

The chain has TRBV27 and TRBJ2-2; D is possibly TRBD2 (6 bases). From germline, CDR1 is MNHEY and CDR2 SMNVEV (reference sequence). This CDR3 region has 12 residues. The ends were cut back, 6 bases at V and 4 bases at J, with 6 bases in the middle. The CDR3 DNA reads as TGTGCCAGCAGGACTAGCACCGGGGAGCTGTTTTTT. This encodes CASRTSTGELFF.

The chain couples TRBV7-2 to TRBJ2-5; 10 bases map to TRBD2. The trim removed 2 bases at V and 4 bases at J, leaving 13 bases unmatched. This CDR3 is built from 18 residues. Germline lookup yields CDR1 SGHTA and CDR2 FQGNSA. The CDR3 sequence is CASSLIGTSALPGETQYF. Here the CDR3 DNA reads TGTGCCAGCAGCTTAATTGGGACTAGCGCCCTCCCAGGAGAGACCCAGTACTTC.

The genes are TRBV7-3 and TRBJ2-1; 7 positions agree with TRBD2. The length of the CDR3 is 14 residues. Germline V gene sequence: CDR1 SGHTA, CDR2 FQGTGA. J gave up 7 bases and V 5 bases, and 8 bases lay outside the gene matches. Written as DNA, the CDR3 is TGTGCCAGCAGCGAAGGACTAGGCGCGAATGAGCAGTTCTTC. It encodes CASSEGLGANEQFF.

The CDR3 sequence is CKGSNNYGYTF. The CDR3 DNA reads TGCAAAGGGAGTAATAACTATGGCTACACCTTC. This chain links TRBV20-1 with TRBJ1-2; D is undetermined. The germline gives CDR1 DFQATT, CDR2 SNEGSKA (reference sequence). This CDR3 is 11 amino acids long.

This clone was found once. V gene TRBV5-1 combines with J gene TRBJ2-1; 9 positions agree with TRBD1. CDR3 length equals 15 residues. The V gene end was trimmed by 3 bases and the J gene end by 2 bases; junction bases not matched to a gene: 3. CDR1 and CDR2 (germline): SGHRS, YFSETQ. CDR3 bases: TGCGCCAGCAGCTGGACAGGGGAGCCCTACAATGAGCAGTTCTTC. This codes for CASSWTGEPYNEQFF.

This clone was seen a few times. This chain joins TRBV6-5 and TRBJ2-1, with 11 bases lining up with TRBD1. This CDR3 region has 14 residues. Germline assignment: CDR1 MNHEY and CDR2 SVGAGI. The V segment lost 7 bases and the J segment 4 bases; nucleotides outside the gene matches: 3. CDR3 loop: CASNRDRGYNEQFF. The CDR3 nucleotides are TGTGCCAGCAATAGGGACAGGGGGTACAATGAGCAGTTCTTC.

This clone was detected only once. J is TRBJ2-5 and V is TRBV2, with D perhaps matching TRBD1 (5 bases). V lost 2 bases and J lost 6, with 13 bases in between. The CDR3 is 14 amino acids. The germline gives CDR1 SNHLY, CDR2 FYNNEI. CDR3 residues: CASSESPGAKTQYF. The CDR3 DNA reads TGTGCCAGCAGTGAAAGTCCTGGGGCTAAGACCCAGTACTTC.

The V and J genes are TRBV28 and TRBJ1-5; TRBD1 agrees at 8 bases. This CDR3 spans 16 amino acids. Trimming took 3 bases from V and 0 from J; bases not matched to a gene: 4. Germline V lookup: CDR1 MDHEN, CDR2 SYDVKM. CDR3 nucleotide sequence: TGTGCCAGCAGTTTCCCGGGACAGGATAGCAATCAGCCCCAGCATTTT. This gives the protein CASSFPGQDSNQPQHF.

This chain links TRBV12-5 with TRBJ1-5; D remains unclear. Deletions cut 0 bases from V and 6 bases from J, with 15 bases between. CDR1 is LGHNT and CDR2 is FRNRAP in the germline V gene. The CDR3 runs 16 residues. DNA of the CDR3: TGTGCTAGTGGTTTGGTACTGGGAGAGGTCGGTCAGCCCCAGCATTTT. Its translation: CASGLVLGEVGQPQHF.

The J gene is TRBJ2-5, the V gene TRBV7-8, with 7 bases fitting TRBD1. The V gene end was trimmed by 2 bases and the J gene end by 1 base; junction bases not matched to a gene: 4. This CDR3 is built from 15 residues. Germline values: CDR1 SGHVS, CDR2 FQNEAQ. The CDR3 is CASSLWGQIQETQYF. CDR3 nucleotides: TGTGCCAGCAGCTTATGGGGACAGATCCAAGAGACCCAGTACTTC. The full variable domain, with the rest looked up from reference TRBV7-8 and TRBJ2-5, is GAGVSQSPRYKVAKRGQDVALRCDPISGHVSLFWYQQALGQGPEFLTYFQNEAQLDKSGLPSDRFFAERPEGSVSTLKIQRTQQEDSAVYLCASSLWGQIQETQYFGPGTRLLVL.

The chain couples TRBV19 to TRBJ2-5, with 10 nucleotides matching TRBD1. Trimming took 9 bases from V and 4 from J; bases not matched to a gene: 8. CDR3 length: 14 residues. Germline V gives CDR1 LNHDA, CDR2 SQIVND (reference sequence). This chain's CDR3 is CARRTGTGVETQYF. The DNA of the CDR3 is TGTGCCAGGAGAACCGGGACAGGGGTAGAGACCCAGTACTTC.